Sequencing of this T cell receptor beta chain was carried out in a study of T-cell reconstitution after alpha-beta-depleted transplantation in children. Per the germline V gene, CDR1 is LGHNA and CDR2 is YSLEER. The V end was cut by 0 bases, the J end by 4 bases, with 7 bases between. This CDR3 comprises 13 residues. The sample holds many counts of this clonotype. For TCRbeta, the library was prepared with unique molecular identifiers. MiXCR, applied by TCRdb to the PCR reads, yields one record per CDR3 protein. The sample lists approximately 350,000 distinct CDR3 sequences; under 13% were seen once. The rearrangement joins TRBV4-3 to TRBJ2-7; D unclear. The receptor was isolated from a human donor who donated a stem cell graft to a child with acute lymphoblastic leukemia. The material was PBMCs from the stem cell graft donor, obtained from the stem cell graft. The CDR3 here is CASSQDVMYEQYF. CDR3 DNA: TGCGCCAGCAGCCAAGATGTCATGTACGAGCAGTACTTC.